This note documents a single TCR beta chain sequence. Germline CDR1 is MNHEY and CDR2 is SVGEGT. This CDR3 contains 14 residues. J was trimmed by 3 bases and V by 5 bases; bases with no gene match: 5. Per the original data handling: It was from reference gene primer amplification that nucleated cell counts were estimated. Generated by immunoSEQ multiplex PCR, the TCRdb table keeps only in-frame clones and is missing some. V and J calls and clone size follow that table, whereas D and trimming were derived from the DNA. Of roughly 250,000 clones in the sample, about 80% are singletons; the top ten hold less than 7.5%. This sample is drawn from a study of blood T cell repertoires in COVID-19.

Sequencing input: peripheral blood. The source is a woman in her forties or fifties with acute or convalescent COVID-19. The chain has TRBV6-2 or TRBV6-3 and TRBJ2-5; 8 bases are a match to TRBD1. In nucleotides, the CDR3 is TGTGCCAGCAGTACACCGGACAGGGAAGAGACCCAGTACTTC. This codes for CASSTPDREETQYF.